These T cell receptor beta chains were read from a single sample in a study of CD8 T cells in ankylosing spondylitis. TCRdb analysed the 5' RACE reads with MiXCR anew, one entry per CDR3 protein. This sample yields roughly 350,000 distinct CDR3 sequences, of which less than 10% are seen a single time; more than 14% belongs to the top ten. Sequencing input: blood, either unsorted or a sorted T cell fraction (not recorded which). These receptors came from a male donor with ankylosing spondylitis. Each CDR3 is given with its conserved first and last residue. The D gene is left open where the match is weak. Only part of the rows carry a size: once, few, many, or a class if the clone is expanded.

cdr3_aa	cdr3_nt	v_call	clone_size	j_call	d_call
CASSQHRDTKNIQYF	TGCGCCAGCAGCCAACACCGAGACACCAAAAACATTCAGTACTTC	TRBV4-1	many	TRBJ2-4	-
CASSFNNQPQHF	TGTGCCAGCAGCTTTAATAATCAGCCCCAGCATTTT	TRBV7-9	many	TRBJ1-5	-
CASSSTRGPQHF	TGTGCCAGCAGTTCGACCAGGGGGCCCCAGCATTTT	TRBV12-3/TRBV12-4	few	TRBJ1-5	-
CASSQWTSGMDTQYF	TGTGCCAGCAGCCAGTGGACTAGCGGGATGGATACGCAGTATTTT	TRBV7-8	few	TRBJ2-3	TRBD2
CSVEIGRGTDTQYF	TGCAGCGTTGAAATTGGTAGAGGCACAGATACGCAGTATTTT	TRBV29-1	-	TRBJ2-3	-
CASSSGQGYEQYF	TGTGCCAGCAGTTCGGGACAGGGCTACGAGCAGTACTTC	TRBV18	many	TRBJ2-7	TRBD1
CASSVSEETQYF	TGTGCCAGCAGTGTCTCCGAAGAGACCCAGTACTTC	TRBV2	-	TRBJ2-5	-
CASSWTSGNADTQYF	TGCGCCAGCAGCTGGACTAGCGGGAATGCAGATACGCAGTATTTT	TRBV5-1	-	TRBJ2-3	TRBD2
CASSSKREREYYEQFF	TGCGCCAGCAGCTCGAAGCGGGAGAGGGAATATTATGAGCAGTTCTTC	TRBV5-1	many	TRBJ2-1	TRBD2
CASSLSGSILDTQYF	TGTGCCAGCAGTTTAAGTGGGTCGATCTTAGATACGCAGTATTTT	TRBV28	-	TRBJ2-3	-
CASSQDVGAAGGPGGQFF	TGTGCCAGCAGCCAAGATGTTGGTGCAGCGGGAGGCCCAGGTGGGCAGTTCTTC	TRBV3-1	many	TRBJ2-1	TRBD2
CSVPMAAYQETQYF	TGCAGCGTGCCTATGGCAGCTTACCAAGAGACCCAGTACTTC	TRBV29-1	-	TRBJ2-5	-
CASSGGTGIYSNQPQHF	TGTGCCAGCAGCGGGGGGACAGGGATTTATAGCAATCAGCCCCAGCATTTT	TRBV6-1	few	TRBJ1-5	TRBD1
CASSQLLGGRAYNEQFF	TGCGCCAGCAGCCAACTCCTAGGGGGGAGGGCCTACAATGAGCAGTTCTTC	TRBV4-3	-	TRBJ2-1	-
CASMGLSRGNEQFF	TGTGCCAGCATGGGACTGAGCCGGGGGAATGAGCAGTTCTTC	TRBV6-1	-	TRBJ2-1	-
CASSPWGQSTYEQYF	TGTGCCAGCTCACCATGGGGACAGTCCACCTACGAGCAGTACTTC	TRBV18	-	TRBJ2-7	TRBD1
CASRSLADASYEQYF	TGCGCCAGCAGATCACTAGCGGACGCCTCCTACGAGCAGTACTTC	TRBV5-1	-	TRBJ2-7	TRBD2
CASRPGRDGNQPQHF	TGTGCCAGCAGACCCGGCCGGGATGGCAATCAGCCCCAGCATTTT	TRBV7-2	-	TRBJ1-5	-
CATSDRTASEQFF	TGTGCCACCAGTGATCGGACTGCGAGTGAGCAGTTCTTC	TRBV24-1	many	TRBJ2-1	-
CASSLVGGFYNEQFF	TGTGCCAGCAGCTTAGTGGGGGGTTTCTACAATGAGCAGTTCTTC	TRBV7-2	few	TRBJ2-1	-
CASSPRDRVYEQYF	TGTGCCAGCAGTCCACGGGACAGGGTGTACGAGCAGTACTTC	TRBV12-3/TRBV12-4	many	TRBJ2-7	TRBD1
CATSRDPGRASTDTQYF	TGTGCCACCAGCAGAGATCCGGGACGTGCTAGCACAGATACGCAGTATTTT	TRBV15	few	TRBJ2-3	-
CSAPRGSGGGEQYF	TGCAGTGCTCCCCGTGGTAGCGGCGGGGGCGAGCAGTACTTC	TRBV20-1	few	TRBJ2-7	TRBD2
CASSQRTGMNTEAFF	TGCGCCAGCAGCCAACGGACAGGGATGAACACTGAAGCTTTCTTT	TRBV4-1	many	TRBJ1-1	TRBD1
CASSRQAGTYNEQFF	TGCGCCAGCAGCCGCCAGGCGGGGACCTACAATGAGCAGTTCTTC	TRBV5-1	few	TRBJ2-1	-
CSPTPMAFSDIQYF	TGCAGTCCCACGCCAATGGCCTTTTCGGACATTCAGTACTTC	TRBV20-1	few	TRBJ2-4	-
CASSLGGLAGVNEQFF	TGTGCTAGCAGCTTAGGGGGACTAGCGGGAGTGAATGAGCAGTTCTTC	TRBV7-7	few	TRBJ2-1	TRBD2
CSAIGRAMNEQFF	TGCAGTGCTATCGGGAGGGCCATGAATGAGCAGTTCTTC	TRBV20-1	many	TRBJ2-1	TRBD2
CASSSPSGNYNEQFF	TGTGCCAGCAGCTCCCCTAGCGGGAATTACAATGAGCAGTTCTTC	TRBV7-9	few	TRBJ2-1	TRBD2
CASSQYRTSEYGLGTDTQYF	TGTGCCAGCAGCCAATACCGGACTAGCGAATACGGGCTGGGCACAGATACGCAGTATTTT	TRBV28	many	TRBJ2-3	TRBD2
CASRPTETALGGYTF	TGTGCCAGCAGACCTACCGAGACAGCCCTCGGAGGCTACACCTTC	TRBV6-1	few	TRBJ1-2	-
CASTIWGNEQYF	TGTGCCAGCACCATTTGGGGGAACGAGCAGTACTTC	TRBV12-3/TRBV12-4	few	TRBJ2-7	-
CSARGGVNYEQYF	TGCAGTGCTAGAGGGGGGGTTAACTACGAGCAGTACTTC	TRBV20-1	many	TRBJ2-7	-
CASSFIQGPPEETQYF	TGTGCCAGCAGTTTTATACAGGGTCCTCCAGAAGAGACCCAGTACTTC	TRBV6-4	many	TRBJ2-5	-
CASEGLGENTEAFF	TGCGCCAGCGAGGGCCTTGGGGAGAACACTGAAGCTTTCTTT	TRBV5-1	-	TRBJ1-1	-
CASSDTGLETQYF	TGTGCCAGCAGCGACACAGGGTTGGAGACCCAGTACTTC	TRBV5-6	many	TRBJ2-5	-
CAISDPLGYNEQFF	TGTGCCATCAGTGACCCCTTAGGTTACAATGAGCAGTTCTTC	TRBV10-3	many	TRBJ2-1	-
CASSLRGSGANVLTF	TGCGCCAGCAGCTTGAGGGGCTCTGGGGCCAACGTCCTGACTTTC	TRBV5-1	-	TRBJ2-6	-
CASSPLAAGETQYF	TGTGCCAGCAGCCCCCTTGCAGCGGGAGAGACCCAGTACTTC	TRBV11-3	few	TRBJ2-5	-
CSGRISTDTQYF	TGCAGCGGGAGAATCAGCACAGATACGCAGTATTTT	TRBV29-1	many	TRBJ2-3	-
CASSIGAGGTDTQYF	TGTGCCAGCAGCATAGGGGCGGGAGGCACAGATACGCAGTATTTT	TRBV27	few	TRBJ2-3	TRBD2
CASSLTSGAGSSYNEQFF	TGTGCCAGCAGTCTCACCAGTGGGGCGGGTAGCTCCTACAATGAGCAGTTCTTC	TRBV6-2/TRBV6-3	few	TRBJ2-1	-
CSVNTGTGYNSPLHF	TGCAGCGTTAACACCGGGACAGGTTATAATTCACCCCTCCACTTT	TRBV29-1	few	TRBJ1-6	TRBD1
CATQGTLAGLYEQYF	TGTGCCACCCAGGGCACACTAGCGGGGCTCTACGAGCAGTACTTC	TRBV27	-	TRBJ2-7	TRBD2
CASSSVWADGDQPQHF	TGTGCCAGCAGCTCTGTCTGGGCAGACGGGGATCAGCCCCAGCATTTT	TRBV7-2	many	TRBJ1-5	-
CASSRVRLGAYGYTF	TGCGCCAGCAGCCGCGTAAGACTGGGTGCCTATGGCTACACCTTC	TRBV4-3	few	TRBJ1-2	-
CASSEVTSGSPLGTGELFF	TGTGCCAGCAGTGAAGTCACTAGCGGGAGCCCCTTGGGCACCGGGGAGCTGTTTTTT	TRBV2	few	TRBJ2-2	TRBD2
CASSSPSIPGGGETQYF	TGTGCCAGCAGTTCCCCATCCATTCCCGGGGGCGGAGAGACCCAGTACTTC	TRBV28	-	TRBJ2-5	-
CASSPLAGADTQYF	TGTGCCAGCTCACCACTAGCGGGAGCAGATACGCAGTATTTT	TRBV18	few	TRBJ2-3	TRBD2
CASSMGLLGGETQYF	TGTGCCAGCAGTATGGGACTCCTAGGGGGGGAGACCCAGTACTTC	TRBV12-3/TRBV12-4	medium-sized	TRBJ2-5	-
CASSLAAGQPDNEQYF	TGTGCCAGCAGCTTAGCGGCGGGACAGCCTGACAACGAGCAGTACTTC	TRBV7-2	many	TRBJ2-7	-
CASSLDSWTRLNEQFF	TGTGCCAGCAGCTTAGATTCCTGGACTAGGCTAAATGAGCAGTTCTTC	TRBV11-1	many	TRBJ2-1	TRBD2
CASSLTAGGTGELFF	TGCGCCAGCAGCTTGACCGCGGGAGGCACCGGGGAGCTGTTTTTT	TRBV5-1	many	TRBJ2-2	TRBD2
CASSDRGAYGYTF	TGTGCCAGCAGCGACAGGGGCGCCTATGGCTACACCTTC	TRBV7-9	many	TRBJ1-2	TRBD1
CASSSPRQAGEFSDTQYF	TGTGCCAGCAGTTCCCCCCGACAAGCGGGAGAATTTTCAGATACGCAGTATTTT	TRBV28	few	TRBJ2-3	TRBD2